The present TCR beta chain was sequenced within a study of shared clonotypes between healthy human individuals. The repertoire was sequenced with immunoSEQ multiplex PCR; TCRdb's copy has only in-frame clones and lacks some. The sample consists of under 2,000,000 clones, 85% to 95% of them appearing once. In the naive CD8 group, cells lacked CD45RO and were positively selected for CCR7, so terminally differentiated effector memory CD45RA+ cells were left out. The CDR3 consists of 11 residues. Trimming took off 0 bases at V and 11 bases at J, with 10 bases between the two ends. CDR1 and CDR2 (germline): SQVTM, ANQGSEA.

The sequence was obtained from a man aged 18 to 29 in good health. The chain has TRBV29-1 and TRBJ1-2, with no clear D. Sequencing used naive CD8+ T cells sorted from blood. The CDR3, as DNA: TGCAGCGTTGAAGATCAGGAGTTTTACACCTTC. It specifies CSVEDQEFYTF.